The 32 T cell receptor beta chains below all came from one sample that was sequenced in a study of blood T cell repertoires in COVID-19. Assay used: immunoSEQ multiplex PCR; TCRdb lists only in-frame clones, some missing. The table includes around 140,000 clones, over 70% detected once. The sample was peripheral blood. The receptors were gathered from a woman aged 45-65 years with acute or convalescent COVID-19.

The chain uses TRBV5-6 and TRBJ1-1, with D possibly matching TRBD1 (6 bases). V dropped 7 bases and J dropped 3 bases, with 19 bases sitting between them. The CDR3 runs to 15 residues. Germline CDR1 reads SGHDT; CDR2 reads YYEEEE. Here the CDR3 reads CASSQGGVGDTEAFF. CDR3 DNA: TGTGCCAGCTCACAGGGCGGCGTGGGGGACACTGAAGCTTTCTTT.

The genes are TRBV5-6 and TRBJ2-7; a possible D gene is TRBD1 (5 bases). V gave up 3 bases and J gave up 0 bases, with 16 bases separating them. This CDR3 spans 16 amino acids. Looked up from germline, CDR1 is SGHDT and CDR2 is YYEEEE. CDR3 in amino acids: CASSWGLSHYSYEQYF. As DNA, the CDR3 is TGTGCCAGCAGCTGGGGCCTCTCGCATTACTCCTACGAGCAGTACTTC.

This rearrangement joins TRBV6-5 to TRBJ1-2; the D gene is possibly TRBD1 (6 bases). The V and J ends lost 5 bases and 2 bases respectively, with 12 bases between them. Germline assignment: CDR1 MNHEY and CDR2 SVGAGI. This CDR3 has 14 residues. The DNA for the CDR3 is TGTGCCAGCAGTCCCCGGGACAAGAACTATGGCTACACCTTC. Translation: CASSPRDKNYGYTF.

This clone came up once. V and J are TRBV6-6 and TRBJ1-1; D remains unclear. The ends were cut back, 4 bases at V and 4 bases at J, with 10 bases in the middle. The CDR3 runs to 13 residues. Germline V gene sequence: CDR1 MNHNY, CDR2 SVGAGI (reference sequence). The CDR3 DNA reads as TGTGCCAGCAGTTCCGGGTTTGTCACTGAAGCTTTCTTT. Encoded protein: CASSSGFVTEAFF.

This clone was seen only once. The chain has TRBV4-2 and TRBJ2-3; TRBD2 matches 10 bases. The CDR3 consists of 16 residues. V was pared by 1 base and J by 4 bases, with 5 bases of the junction left unmatched. Germline CDR1 and CDR2: LGHNA and YNFKEQ. CDR3 in DNA: TGTGCCAGCAGCCAAGGTAGCGGGGGGAGCGCAGATACGCAGTATTTT. Translating it yields CASSQGSGGSADTQYF.

The chain links TRBV3-1 (or the pseudogene TRBV3-2) to TRBJ2-1, with a possible D match to TRBD1 (5 bases). The CDR3 has 18 amino acids. The germline V and J ends were trimmed by 3 bases and 1 base, with 19 bases remaining between them. CDR1 is LGHDT and CDR2 is YNNKEL in the germline V gene (reference sequence). CDR3 amino acids: CASSQATQGGKSYNEQFF. The DNA of the CDR3 is TGTGCCAGCAGCCAGGCGACCCAGGGCGGAAAGTCCTACAATGAGCAGTTCTTC.

J is TRBJ1-1 and V is TRBV6-5; tentative D call: TRBD1 (5 bases). The V end lost 6 bases, the J end lost 3 bases, and 14 bases lay between the germline ends. The CDR3 loop spans 14 amino acids. CDR1 is MNHEY, CDR2 SVGAGI, per germline. CDR3 sequence (DNA): TGTGCCAGCAGCCAGGACCGGGGGGACACTGAAGCTTTCTTT. Its translation: CASSQDRGDTEAFF.

The J gene is TRBJ2-5, the V gene TRBV7-8, with D possibly matching TRBD2 (7 bases). The CDR3 is 16 amino acids. The ends were cut back, 4 bases at V and 6 bases at J, with 21 bases in the middle. The V gene's germline CDR1 is SGHVS and CDR2 FQNEAQ. CDR3 protein: CASSSMGGAPGQTQYF. CDR3 coding DNA: TGTGCCAGCAGCTCTATGGGGGGGGCTCCGGGACAGACCCAGTACTTC.

The V gene is TRBV19, the J gene TRBJ1-4, with no clear D. Germline loops: CDR1 LNHDA, CDR2 SQIVND (reference sequence). V was cut by 5 bases and J by 0 bases, with 7 bases left in between. This CDR3 is 14 amino acids long. The CDR3: CASSSLATNEKLFF. Written as DNA, the CDR3 is TGTGCCAGTAGTTCTCTTGCAACTAATGAAAAACTGTTTTTT.

The DNA for the CDR3 is TGTGCCAGCAGCTCTTCTAGCGCCGTCTACGAGCAGTACTTC. This translates into CASSSSSAVYEQYF. The V and J genes are TRBV3-1 (or the pseudogene TRBV3-2) and TRBJ2-7, with D possibly matching TRBD2 (6 bases). In germline, CDR1 is LGHDT, CDR2 YNNKEL (reference sequence). The V and J ends lost 5 bases and 3 bases respectively, with 14 bases between them. The CDR3 runs 14 residues.

V usage is TRBV6-5 and J usage is TRBJ2-7; no firm D call. Germline V gene sequence: CDR1 MNHEY, CDR2 SVGAGI. The CDR3 consists of 13 residues. Trimming left V 6 bases short and J 5 bases short, with 14 bases between. The CDR3 region has the DNA TGTGCCAGCAGGGCGGAGCAGAGACACGAGCAGTACTTC. Encoded protein: CASRAEQRHEQYF.

This clone was found once. V usage is TRBV5-1 and J usage is TRBJ1-5; TRBD1 matches at 7 bases. The CDR3 loop spans 15 amino acids. Germline trimming cut 0 bases from V and 4 bases from J; bases unmatched to any gene: 4. CDR1 and CDR2 from the germline V gene are SGHRS and YFSETQ. The CDR3 sequence is CASSLDGTVNQPQHF. In DNA form, the CDR3 reads TGCGCCAGCAGCTTGGATGGGACAGTTAATCAGCCCCAGCATTTT. Combining the CDR3 with reference TRBV5-1 and TRBJ1-5 gives the whole variable domain KAGVTQTPRYLIKTRGQQVTLSCSPISGHRSVSWYQQTPGQGLQFLFEYFSETQRNKGNFPGRFSGRQFSNSRSEMNVSTLELGDSALYLCASSLDGTVNQPQHFGDGTRLSIL.

This clone was seen just once. The chain is built from TRBV4-1 and TRBJ2-5; 7 positions match TRBD1. Per germline, CDR1 MGHRA and CDR2 YSYEKL. The junction had 3 bases not matched to a gene; V was cut back by 4 bases and J by 1 base. The CDR3 contains 14 residues. The CDR3 DNA is TGCGCCAGCAGCCTACAGGGGTCCCAAGAGACCCAGTACTTC. As protein: CASSLQGSQETQYF.

This clone has only one observation. The V gene is TRBV11-2, the J gene TRBJ1-2, with a weak D call TRBD1 (5 bases). V was pared by 2 bases and J by 3 bases, with 16 bases between. Germline V gene sequence: CDR1 SGHAT, CDR2 FQNNGV. The CDR3 is made up of 16 amino acids. DNA of the CDR3: TGTGCCAGCAGCTTACGGGACCGGAGGGGTGACTATGGCTACACCTTC. Translating it yields CASSLRDRRGDYGYTF.

The chain couples TRBV5-8 to TRBJ2-3; TRBD1 matches 11 bases. Trimming at V came to 1 base and at J to 6 bases, leaving 4 bases not matched to a gene. From germline, CDR1 is SGHTS and CDR2 YDEGEE. The CDR3 runs to 15 residues. Here the CDR3 DNA reads TGTGCCAGCAGCTTGCCCGGGACAGGGGGTGATACGCAGTATTTT. It codes for CASSLPGTGGDTQYF.

The CDR3 DNA reads TGTGCCAGCAGCCACAGGGTCGTAGTGGAGACCCAGTACTTC. This codes for CASSHRVVVETQYF. The chain employs TRBV7-2 and TRBJ2-5; perhaps TRBD1 as D (6 bases). V was cut by 5 bases and J by 5 bases, with 15 bases left in between. The CDR3 loop spans 14 amino acids. Germline loops: CDR1 SGHTA, CDR2 FQGNSA.

This chain uses TRBV5-1 with TRBJ1-6; the match to TRBD1 covers 7 bases. V trimming: 0 bases; J trimming: 9 bases; junction bases outside the gene matches: 6. The CDR3 is 15 residues long. Germline CDR1 is SGHRS and CDR2 is YFSETQ. The CDR3 reads CASSLEDRRTSPLHF. For the CDR3, the DNA is TGCGCCAGCAGCTTGGAGGACAGGCGGACTTCACCCCTCCACTTT.

The chain carries TRBV4-1 and TRBJ2-1; the match to TRBD2 covers 14 bases. The CDR3 runs to 20 residues. The junction had 8 bases not matched to a gene; V was cut back by 1 base and J by 0 bases. Germline-derived CDR1 and CDR2 are MGHRA and YSYEKL. The CDR3 spells CASSQGGGTSGSSSYNEQFF. The CDR3 DNA reads as TGCGCCAGCAGCCAAGGCGGGGGGACTAGCGGGAGCAGCTCCTACAATGAGCAGTTCTTC.

The V gene is TRBV15, the J gene TRBJ2-1, with 7 bases fitting TRBD2. The CDR3 consists of 13 residues. From germline, CDR1 is LNHNV and CDR2 YYDKDF (reference sequence). Trimming removed 2 bases from V and 7 bases from J; junction bases left unmatched: 2. In nucleotides, the CDR3 is TGTGCCACCAGCAGACTAGCGGAAAATGAGCAGTTCTTC. This encodes CATSRLAENEQFF.

The genes are TRBV5-3 and TRBJ1-5; no clear D. TRBV5-3 is an ORF; its function is uncertain. The CDR3 sequence is 16 residues long. V dropped 0 bases and J dropped 6 bases, with 16 bases sitting between them. CDR3 sequence: CARSLGNLEGTQPQHF. The CDR3 DNA sequence: TGTGCCAGAAGCTTGGGGAATTTAGAGGGAACTCAGCCCCAGCATTTT.

The chain combines TRBV12-5 with TRBJ2-2; possibly TRBD2 for D (5 bases). The germline V gene encodes CDR1 LGHNT and CDR2 FRNRAP. The CDR3 spans 14 residues. Trimming pared 6 bases from V and 3 bases from J, leaving 11 bases between. DNA of the CDR3: TGTGCTAGTGGGCTAGCTCTTGACACCGGGGAGCTGTTTTTT. This sequence encodes CASGLALDTGELFF.

This chain connects TRBV24-1 to TRBJ1-1; 7 bases line up with TRBD1. There are 12 residues in the CDR3. The V segment lost 9 bases and the J segment 1 base; nucleotides outside the gene matches: 1. Germline assignment: CDR1 KGHDR and CDR2 SFDVKD. In nucleotides, the CDR3 is TGTGCCACCTGGGACAGGAACACTGAAGCTTTCTTT. Translation gives CATWDRNTEAFF.

This clone showed up just once. This chain connects TRBV30 to TRBJ1-1; the D gene is possibly TRBD1 (5 bases). V was cut by 0 bases and J by 7 bases, with 18 bases left in between. The germline CDR1 and CDR2 sequences are GTSNPN and SVGIG (reference sequence). This CDR3 is 15 amino acids long. The CDR3 sequence is CAWSVDGGAGGEAFF. The CDR3 nucleotides are TGTGCCTGGAGTGTCGATGGAGGGGCCGGCGGTGAAGCTTTCTTT.

V and J are TRBV18 and TRBJ2-5; TRBD2 is a possible D gene (5 bases). Germline V CDR1 and CDR2: KGHSH, LQKENI. CDR3 length: 13 residues. V shed 3 bases and J shed 1 base, with 6 bases lying between them. The CDR3 is CASSPGAQETQYF. DNA for the CDR3: TGTGCCAGCTCACCGGGAGCCCAAGAGACCCAGTACTTC.

V gene TRBV12-3 or TRBV12-4 combines with J gene TRBJ1-1; 10 nucleotides agree with TRBD1. The CDR3 is 13 amino acids. V was pared by 6 bases and J by 4 bases, with 2 bases of the junction left unmatched. CDR3 sequence reads: CASRRTGGTEAFF. DNA for the CDR3: TGTGCCAGCAGAAGGACAGGGGGCACTGAAGCTTTCTTT.

The chain carries TRBV30 and TRBJ2-7; possibly TRBD1 for D (5 bases). The CDR3 covers 13 residues. V was pared by 2 bases and J by 3 bases, with 11 bases between. Germline V lookup: CDR1 GTSNPN, CDR2 SVGIG (reference sequence). The CDR3 DNA reads TGTGCCTGGAGTACAGGTATAAGCTACGAGCAGTACTTC. This encodes CAWSTGISYEQYF.

This sequence joins TRBV7-2 and TRBJ2-7; TRBD2 aligns across 7 bases. Germline V gene data show CDR1 as SGHTA and CDR2 as FQGNSA. The CDR3 has 16 amino acids. After removal of 1 base from V and 7 bases from J, the junction contained 13 bases not matched to a gene. CDR3 nucleotide sequence: TGTGCCAGCAGCTTAGTAGGTCGGCTCGGGGGGAGGGAGCAGTACTTC. This sequence encodes CASSLVGRLGGREQYF. Variable domain in full (rest from reference TRBV7-2 and TRBJ2-7): GAGVSQSPSNKVTEKGKDVELRCDPISGHTALYWYRQSLGQGLEFLIYFQGNSAPDKSGLPSDRFSAERTGGSVSTLTIQRTQQEDSAVYLCASSLVGRLGGREQYFGPGTRLTVT.

Regarding this clone: Because the CDR3's place on the DNA is in doubt, the DNA is left out and the CDR3 is given as listed by TCRdb. This rearrangement joins TRBV19 to TRBJ1-1; the D call of TRBD1 is as the table states it, not checked on the DNA. The CDR3 spans 14 amino acids, including both terminal residues. Germline V CDR1 and CDR2: LNHDA, SQIVND (reference sequence). CDR3 loop: CASSFSGQGTEAFF.

This clone was observed a few times. V is TRBV6-5 and J is TRBJ1-1, with 10 bases that match TRBD1. CDR1 is MNHEY, CDR2 SVGAGI, per germline. Unmatched junction bases numbered 10, after V lost 0 bases and J lost 9 bases. This CDR3 has 16 residues. This chain's CDR3 is CASSYSFLGQGPQAFF. CDR3 DNA: TGTGCCAGCAGTTACTCTTTCCTGGGACAGGGGCCCCAAGCTTTCTTT.

This chain links TRBV19 with TRBJ1-1, with no clear D. CDR1 is LNHDA, CDR2 SQIVND, per germline (reference sequence). The CDR3 is made up of 14 amino acids. The V end was cut by 9 bases, the J end by 4 bases, with 18 bases between. The CDR3 spells CASTPFDLSTEAFF. In nucleotides, the CDR3 is TGTGCCAGCACTCCCTTCGATTTGAGCACTGAAGCTTTCTTT.

V and J are TRBV10-2 and TRBJ2-3; D might be TRBD1 (5 bases). The CDR3 has 14 amino acids. The germline V gene encodes CDR1 WSHSY and CDR2 SAAADI. V was cut by 3 bases and J by 1 base, with 8 bases left in between. The CDR3 nucleotides are TGCGCCAGCAGTGACAGGGTGGGCACAGATACGCAGTATTTT. Translated, it gives CASSDRVGTDTQYF.

The rearrangement uses TRBV6-5 and TRBJ1-2, with D uncertain. The CDR3 extends over 10 amino acids. The germline V gene encodes CDR1 MNHEY and CDR2 SVGAGI. Between the trimmed V and J ends, which lost 4 bases and 11 bases, there was a span of 8 bases. The CDR3 coding sequence is TGTGCCAGCAGTTCCCTCCTATACACCTTC. Amino acid sequence: CASSSLLYTF.